Given below is one T cell receptor (beta chain) in context. This sample is part of a study of blood T cell repertoires in COVID-19. Trimming took 5 bases from V and 2 from J; bases not matched to a gene: 12. The V gene's germline CDR1 is SEHNR and CDR2 FQNEAQ (reference sequence). The CDR3 is 17 amino acids. Per the original data handling: Amplification with reference gene primers provided the estimates of nucleated cell counts. Clones were read by immunoSEQ multiplex PCR, and TCRdb kept only the in-frame ones, dropping some. V and J calls and clone size are copied from that table; D and trimming were computed from the DNA. The table lists about 190,000 clones, under 90% of them singletons.

The V call is TRBV7-9, the J call TRBJ1-5, with TRBD1 identical over 7 bases. Sequenced material: peripheral blood. The receptor comes from a human donor in a cohort sampled during active COVID-19. CDR3: CASSPTWDSNGNQPQHF. CDR3 DNA sequence: TGTGCCAGCAGCCCTACCTGGGACAGTAATGGCAATCAGCCCCAGCATTTT.